One sample yielded the 10 T cell receptor beta chains listed below, sequenced in a study of cytomegalovirus exposure and HLA in healthy donors. The PCR used 60 Vbeta and 13 Jbeta primers. Sequencing used immunoSEQ multiplex PCR; TCRdb keeps in-frame clones, though not all of them. This table has over 50,000 clones, 89% appearing once. The specimen sequenced was PBMCs. The receptors were gathered from a man aged 30 to 39 in good health and CMV-seropositive.

The chain is built from TRBV6-1 and TRBJ2-2, with TRBD1 matching over 8 bases. After removal of 7 bases from V and 4 bases from J, the junction contained 5 bases not matched to a gene. Germline V gene lookup returns CDR1 MNHNS and CDR2 SASEGT. The CDR3 runs 14 residues. This CDR3 is CASTTGTGTGELFF. The CDR3 region has the DNA TGTGCCAGCACCACCGGGACAGGCACCGGGGAGCTGTTTTTT.

The chain uses TRBV5-1 and TRBJ2-3; 10 nucleotides match TRBD2. The germline V gene has CDR1 SGHRS and CDR2 YFSETQ. With 0 bases clipped from V and 3 bases from J, the junction kept 4 bases outside the gene matches. This CDR3 region has 16 residues. CDR3 region: CASSLGLAGATDTQYF. CDR3 DNA sequence: TGCGCCAGCAGCTTGGGCCTAGCGGGAGCGACAGATACGCAGTATTTT.

This clone was counted a single time. The chain links TRBV7-9 to TRBJ2-3, with D unclear. The CDR3 is made up of 15 amino acids. Trimming shortened V by 10 bases and J by 0 bases, and 17 bases separated the two germline ends. CDR1 SEHNR and CDR2 FQNEAQ come from the germline V gene (reference sequence). This chain's CDR3 is CATVPSGVSTDTQYF. In DNA, the CDR3 is TGTGCCACGGTCCCGTCGGGTGTTAGCACAGATACGCAGTATTTT. Drawing the rest from reference TRBV7-9 and TRBJ2-3, the complete variable domain is DTGVSQNPRHKITKRGQNVTFRCDPISEHNRLYWYRQTLGQGPEFLTYFQNEAQLEKSRLLSDRFSAERPKGSFSTLEIQRTEQGDSAMYLCATVPSGVSTDTQYFGPGTRLTVL.

V gene TRBV5-1 combines with J gene TRBJ2-2; 7 nucleotides align to TRBD1. Trimming cost V 4 bases and J 5 bases; bases outside gene matches: 17. The germline CDR1 and CDR2 sequences are SGHRS and YFSETQ. The CDR3 totals 18 residues. CDR3 sequence: CASSAPDRALGSTGELFF. In DNA, the CDR3 is TGCGCCAGCAGCGCTCCCGACAGGGCACTTGGGAGTACCGGGGAGCTGTTTTTT.

V usage is TRBV6-4 and J usage is TRBJ1-1; a weak D match, TRBD1 (6 bases). Deletions cut 2 bases from V and 0 bases from J, with 7 bases between. The CDR3 consists of 14 residues. Per germline, CDR1 MRHNA and CDR2 SNTAGT. CDR3 sequence: CASSDGGLNTEAFF. DNA of the CDR3: TGTGCCAGCAGTGACGGGGGCCTGAACACTGAAGCTTTCTTT.

The rearrangement joins TRBV11-3 to TRBJ2-3; 10 bases agree with TRBD1. There are 16 residues in the CDR3. Trimming took 7 bases from V and 1 from J; bases not matched to a gene: 8. Germline V gene data show CDR1 as SGHNT and CDR2 as YENEEA. The CDR3 bases are TGTGCCAGCACCCAAGCAGGGACAGGGGGCACAGATACGCAGTATTTT. Its protein is CASTQAGTGGTDTQYF.

The genes are TRBV28 and TRBJ1-5; 8 nucleotides align to TRBD1. There are 15 residues in the CDR3. Germline V lookup: CDR1 MDHEN, CDR2 SYDVKM. V lost 7 bases, J lost 6 bases, and 11 bases stayed unmatched. This CDR3 is CASTARQGKIQPQHF. The CDR3 nucleotides read TGTGCCAGCACCGCTAGACAGGGGAAGATTCAGCCCCAGCATTTT.

This rearrangement joins TRBV27 to TRBJ2-7; maybe TRBD2 (5 bases). V was trimmed by 5 bases and J by 1 base, leaving 15 bases between them. The germline gives CDR1 MNHEY, CDR2 SMNVEV (reference sequence). This CDR3 has 15 amino acids. The chain's CDR3 is CASSLRGSPSYEQYF. CDR3 in DNA: TGTGCCAGCAGTCTACGCGGGTCTCCGTCCTACGAGCAGTACTTC.

The rearrangement joins TRBV2 to TRBJ1-1; TRBD1 aligns across 7 bases. Per the germline V gene, CDR1 is SNHLY and CDR2 is FYNNEI. V lost 5 bases to trimming and J lost 1 base; unmatched junction nucleotides: 4. The CDR3 totals 14 residues. The CDR3 coding sequence is TGTGCCAGCAGTTGGGGGACAGAGAACACTGAAGCTTTCTTT. This codes for CASSWGTENTEAFF.

The rearrangement joins TRBV5-1 to TRBJ2-7; D might be TRBD2 (6 bases). The germline V gene has CDR1 SGHRS and CDR2 YFSETQ. The CDR3 spans 13 residues. The V end lost 0 bases, the J end lost 7 bases, and 11 bases lay between the germline ends. The CDR3 bases are TGCGCCAGCAGCTTGGGGACGGAGGGGGAGCAGTACTTC. Encoded protein: CASSLGTEGEQYF.